This record concerns one T cell receptor beta chain sequence. The sample originates from a study of blood T cell repertoires in COVID-19. Germline lookup yields CDR1 SGHVS and CDR2 FQNEAQ. The CDR3 totals 14 residues. J lost 6 bases, V lost 1 base, and 2 bases had no gene match. Repertoires were generated with immunoSEQ multiplex PCR, while TCRdb's copy carries only in-frame clones and drops some. The data show about 200,000 clones, with just over 85% seen just once and roughly 4.5% held by the top ten. This sequence originates from a man between 45 and 60 years old with acute or convalescent COVID-19. The source material was peripheral blood. V gene TRBV7-8 combines with J gene TRBJ1-5; TRBD1 agrees at 8 bases. The CDR3 nucleotides are TGTGCCAGCAGCTTAGGGACAGGGACTCAGCCCCAGCATTTT. This encodes CASSLGTGTQPQHF.